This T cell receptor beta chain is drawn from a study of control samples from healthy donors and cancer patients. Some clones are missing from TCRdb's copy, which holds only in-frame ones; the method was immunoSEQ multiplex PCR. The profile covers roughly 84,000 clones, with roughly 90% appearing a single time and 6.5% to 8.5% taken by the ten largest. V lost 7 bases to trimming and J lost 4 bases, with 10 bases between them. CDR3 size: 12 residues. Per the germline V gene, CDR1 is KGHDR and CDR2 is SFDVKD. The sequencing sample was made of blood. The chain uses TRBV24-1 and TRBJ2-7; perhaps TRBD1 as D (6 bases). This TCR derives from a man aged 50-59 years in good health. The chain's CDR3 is CATSRGGYEQYF. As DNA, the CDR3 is TGTGCCACCAGCAGGGGCGGGTACGAGCAGTACTTC.